This entry lists 26 T cell receptor beta chains sequenced from one sample in a study of patients and donors after allogeneic stem cell transplantation. TCRdb reprocessed the RT-PCR reads with MiXCR, giving one entry per CDR3 protein. The sample contains some 960,000 distinct CDR3 sequences, approximately 18% of which appear only once. The sequencing input was blood, either unsorted or a sorted T cell fraction (not recorded which). Source of these receptors: a human donor who was either an allogeneic HSCT recipient or a stem cell or donor lymphocyte infusion donor (not recorded which). It is not recorded whose cells these are; they may come from a transplant donor.

This clonotype has a handful of counts. The gene calls are TRBV7-2 and TRBJ2-3, with 8 bases fitting TRBD1. Germline values: CDR1 SGHTA, CDR2 FQGNSA. Trimming cost V 1 base and J 3 bases; bases outside gene matches: 9. CDR3 length: 17 amino acids. As DNA, the CDR3 is TGTGCCAGCAGCTTAGAGGCCAGGGGGCTCTTAACAGATACGCAGTATTTT. Translation: CASSLEARGLLTDTQYF.

Here the CDR3 reads CSGGHDPPDTQYF. The DNA for the CDR3 is TGCAGCGGTGGACATGACCCGCCAGATACGCAGTATTTT. The gene calls are TRBV29-1 and TRBJ2-3; D possibly corresponds to TRBD1 (5 bases). V lost 7 bases and J lost 4, with 15 bases in between. The germline V gene encodes CDR1 SQVTM and CDR2 ANQGSEA. This CDR3 has 13 residues.

This clonotype has more than one count but fewer than ten. The chain carries TRBV6-1 and TRBJ1-2, with a tentative D call TRBD1 (6 bases). In germline, CDR1 is MNHNS, CDR2 SASEGT. V lost 7 bases and J lost 5, with 14 bases in between. The CDR3 covers 13 residues. CDR3 region: CASKYREGYGYTF. The DNA for the CDR3 is TGTGCCAGCAAGTACAGGGAGGGGTATGGCTACACCTTC.

The chain is built from TRBV6-2 or TRBV6-3 and TRBJ2-5, with TRBD2 matching over 9 bases. Germline CDR1 MNHEY, CDR2 SVGEGT. There are 16 residues in the CDR3. Trimming at V came to 4 bases and at J to 0 bases, leaving 6 bases not matched to a gene. The CDR3 loop reads CASSSFAGGYQETQYF. The CDR3 DNA sequence: TGTGCCAGCAGTTCCTTCGCGGGAGGGTACCAAGAGACCCAGTACTTC.

CDR3 region: CASSPRDSLIGELFF. Here the CDR3 DNA reads TGTGCCAGCAGCCCCCGGGACAGCTTAATCGGGGAGCTGTTTTTT. The rearrangement links TRBV12-3 or TRBV12-4 to TRBJ2-2; 7 bases are a match to TRBD1. The V gene end was trimmed by 6 bases and the J gene end by 7 bases; junction bases not matched to a gene: 11. This CDR3 is 15 amino acids long.

There are many counts of this clonotype. The CDR3 loop reads CSALTGPYEQYF. DNA for the CDR3: TGCAGCGCTTTGACAGGGCCCTACGAGCAGTACTTC. This chain joins TRBV29-1 and TRBJ2-7; 7 nucleotides align to TRBD1. V was pared by 7 bases and J by 2 bases, with 5 bases of the junction left unmatched. The CDR3 sequence is 12 residues long. Germline CDR1 and CDR2: SQVTM and ANQGSEA.

This clonotype was observed a few times. The J gene is TRBJ1-1, the V gene TRBV12-3 or TRBV12-4, with D unclear. V was shortened by 7 bases and J by 1 base, with 7 bases between the two germline ends. The CDR3 is made up of 12 amino acids. CDR3 sequence reads: CASTLRNTEAFF. For the CDR3, the DNA is TGTGCCAGCACCCTGAGGAACACTGAAGCTTTCTTT.

The chain couples TRBV6-2 or TRBV6-3 to TRBJ2-7, with D maybe TRBD2 (6 bases). Germline CDR1 and CDR2: MNHEY and SVGEGT. Trimming cost V 6 bases and J 1 base, with 16 bases left between them. The CDR3 sequence is 15 residues long. CDR3 sequence (DNA): TGTGCCAGCAGCCCTACTAGCCTTATTTCCTACGAGCAGTACTTC. Protein product: CASSPTSLISYEQYF.

This clonotype was recorded a few times. The gene calls are TRBV6-1 and TRBJ1-1, with TRBD1 identical over 7 bases. The CDR3 has 16 residues. The junction had 8 bases not matched to a gene; V was cut back by 1 base and J by 3 bases. Germline CDR1 is MNHNS and CDR2 is SASEGT. Here the CDR3 reads CASSEVKGARHTEAFF. The CDR3 DNA sequence: TGTGCCAGCAGTGAAGTTAAGGGGGCGCGTCACACTGAAGCTTTCTTT.

This clonotype has a handful of counts. V usage is TRBV19 and J usage is TRBJ2-7; TRBD1 matches 9 bases. CDR3 length equals 14 residues. The ends lost 4 bases at V and 3 bases at J; junction bases unmatched: 4. The germline CDR1 and CDR2 sequences are LNHDA and SQIVND (reference sequence). CDR3 residues: CASSSGQGNYEQYF. CDR3 nucleotide sequence: TGTGCCAGTAGTAGCGGACAGGGGAACTACGAGCAGTACTTC.

This clonotype has ten or more counts. The chain uses TRBV30 and TRBJ2-2; TRBD1 is a possible D gene (6 bases). Germline V gene data show CDR1 as GTSNPN and CDR2 as SVGIG (reference sequence). V lost 6 bases, J lost 3 bases, and 11 bases lay in between. CDR3 size: 13 residues. CDR3 DNA sequence: TGTGCCTGCGGGACAACCTACACCGGGGAGCTGTTTTTT. Protein sequence: CACGTTYTGELFF.

The chain recombines TRBV28 with TRBJ2-3, with 8 positions matching TRBD2. Germline CDR1 is MDHEN and CDR2 is SYDVKM. The CDR3 totals 16 residues. The J segment lost 4 bases and the V segment lost 2 bases, leaving 8 bases of the junction unmatched. DNA of the CDR3: TGTGCCAGCAGTTTAAGTAGGACTAGCTTCGCAGATACGCAGTATTTT. Encoded protein: CASSLSRTSFADTQYF.

In regard to this clonotype: Given a much more abundant clone one base away, this may be a read error. The chain carries TRBV27 and TRBJ2-7; D may be TRBD1 (6 bases). The germline CDR1 and CDR2 sequences are MNHEY and SMNVEV (reference sequence). Deletions cut 2 bases from V and 7 bases from J, with 9 bases between. This CDR3 is 12 amino acids long. CDR3 in DNA: TGTGCCAGCAGTTTAAGGGGGAAAGAGCAGTACTTC. As protein: CASSLRGKEQYF.

This chain joins TRBV14 and TRBJ1-3; possibly TRBD1 for D (6 bases). This CDR3 has 15 residues. The germline V and J ends were trimmed by 3 bases and 3 bases, with 12 bases remaining between them. Germline values: CDR1 SGHDN, CDR2 FVKESK. CDR3 DNA sequence: TGTGCCAGCAGCCAGATGGGACAACTTGGAAACACCATATATTTT. It is translated as CASSQMGQLGNTIYF.

This chain uses TRBV5-1 with TRBJ1-2; no definite D call. This CDR3 is built from 14 residues. V shed 0 bases and J shed 9 bases, with 15 bases lying between them. Germline V gene data show CDR1 as SGHRS and CDR2 as YFSETQ. The CDR3 here is CASSLADVTMSYTF. The CDR3 DNA sequence: TGCGCCAGCAGCTTGGCGGACGTAACTATGAGCTACACCTTC.

The chain combines TRBV5-1 with TRBJ2-3; D is unclear. With 4 bases removed from V and 2 bases from J, the gap between germline ends came to 5 bases. This CDR3 is built from 12 residues. The germline CDR1 and CDR2 sequences are SGHRS and YFSETQ. Written as DNA, the CDR3 is TGCGCCAGCAGCATGATCACAGATACGCAGTATTTT. Encoded protein: CASSMITDTQYF.

This clonotype was found a few times. The rearrangement uses TRBV13 and TRBJ2-1; 7 nucleotides agree with TRBD2. The CDR3 extends over 14 amino acids. Losses at the gene ends were 4 bases for V and 8 bases for J; bases not matched to a gene: 8. Germline V gene sequence: CDR1 PRHDT, CDR2 FYEKMQ (reference sequence). CDR3 residues: CASSYRTRTDEQFF. Written as DNA, the CDR3 is TGTGCCAGCAGCTATAGGACTAGGACCGATGAGCAGTTCTTC.

The chain joins TRBV20-1 to TRBJ2-7, with D maybe TRBD2 (5 bases). CDR1 DFQATT and CDR2 SNEGSKA come from the germline V gene (reference sequence). The CDR3 consists of 13 residues. V dropped 6 bases and J dropped 5 bases, with 17 bases sitting between them. The CDR3 DNA reads TGCAGTGCCAAGGCTTGGAGGACGGACGAGCAGTACTTC. Residues: CSAKAWRTDEQYF.

Only a few counts were recorded for this clonotype. J is TRBJ2-6 and V is TRBV3-1; D is perhaps TRBD1 (5 bases). This CDR3 has 16 amino acids. Trimming left V 6 bases short and J 0 bases short, with 12 bases between. The germline CDR1 and CDR2 sequences are LGHDT and YNNKEL (reference sequence). CDR3 region: CASSYRRSSGANVLTF. In DNA form, the CDR3 reads TGTGCCAGCAGTTACAGGAGAAGCTCTGGGGCCAACGTCCTGACTTTC.

This clonotype was counted only a few times. This sequence joins TRBV7-6 and TRBJ1-1; D might be TRBD1 (6 bases). Germline V gene data show CDR1 as SGHVS and CDR2 as FNYEAQ. The V end lost 0 bases, the J end lost 0 bases, and 11 bases lay between the germline ends. The CDR3 is 16 amino acids. CDR3 sequence (DNA): TGTGCCAGCAGCTTAGCCCGGGGGCGGGTGAACACTGAAGCTTTCTTT. This sequence encodes CASSLARGRVNTEAFF. The complete variable domain, with remaining parts taken from reference TRBV7-6 and TRBJ1-1, reads GAGVSQSPRYKVTKRGQDVALRCDPISGHVSLYWYRQALGQGPEFLTYFNYEAQQDKSGLPNDRFSAERPEGSISTLTIQRTEQRDSAMYRCASSLARGRVNTEAFFGQGTRLTVV.

This sequence joins TRBV5-1 and TRBJ2-3; D is uncertain. Trimming took off 4 bases at V and 2 bases at J, with 11 bases between the two ends. The CDR3 consists of 14 residues. The V gene's germline CDR1 is SGHRS and CDR2 YFSETQ. CDR3 nucleotide sequence: TGCGCCAGCAGCCCTCGGGCCCACACAGATACGCAGTATTTT. Its translation: CASSPRAHTDTQYF.

The chain links TRBV7-6 to TRBJ2-1; 11 bases agree with TRBD2. CDR3 size: 16 residues. CDR1 and CDR2 from the germline V gene are SGHVS and FNYEAQ. The J segment lost 4 bases and the V segment lost 3 bases, leaving 5 bases of the junction unmatched. CDR3 residues: CASSFATSGEYNEQFF. The CDR3 DNA is TGTGCCAGCAGCTTCGCGACTAGCGGGGAGTACAATGAGCAGTTCTTC.

This clonotype has ten or more counts. V is TRBV2 and J is TRBJ2-3; D call uncertain. V lost 5 bases, J lost 3 bases, and 6 bases lay in between. This CDR3 is 12 amino acids long. Per the germline V gene, CDR1 is SNHLY and CDR2 is FYNNEI. The CDR3 DNA is TGTGCCAGCAGTACAGCGACAGATACGCAGTATTTT. It specifies CASSTATDTQYF. Looking up the rest from reference TRBV2 and TRBJ2-3 gives the full variable domain: EPEVTQTPSHQVTQMGQEVILRCVPISNHLYFYWYRQILGQKVEFLVSFYNNEISEKSEIFDDQFSVERPDGSNFTLKIRSTKLEDSAMYFCASSTATDTQYFGPGTRLTVL.

V is TRBV12-3 or TRBV12-4 and J is TRBJ1-4; 7 nucleotides agree with TRBD1. The CDR3 runs 14 residues. The ends lost 6 bases at V and 5 bases at J; junction bases unmatched: 6. As DNA, the CDR3 is TGTGCCAGCAGGGCGGGACAGCTGAATGAAAAACTGTTTTTT. The encoded protein is CASRAGQLNEKLFF.

The V call is TRBV12-3 or TRBV12-4, the J call TRBJ2-1; 13 nucleotides match TRBD2. The CDR3 contains 15 residues. J lost 9 bases, V lost 2 bases, and 4 bases had no gene match. Written as DNA, the CDR3 is TGTGCCAGCAGTTTATCCCGGACTAGCGGGAGTGAGCAGTTCTTC. This translates into CASSLSRTSGSEQFF.

The chain couples TRBV25-1 to TRBJ2-7, with D tentatively TRBD1 or TRBD2 (6 bases each). V lost 4 bases and J 1 base, leaving 14 bases between the germline ends. Per germline, CDR1 MGHDK and CDR2 SYGVNS. This CDR3 spans 15 amino acids. This CDR3 reads CASSATGSGSYEQYF. The DNA for the CDR3 is TGTGCCAGCAGTGCCACAGGGAGCGGGTCCTACGAGCAGTACTTC.